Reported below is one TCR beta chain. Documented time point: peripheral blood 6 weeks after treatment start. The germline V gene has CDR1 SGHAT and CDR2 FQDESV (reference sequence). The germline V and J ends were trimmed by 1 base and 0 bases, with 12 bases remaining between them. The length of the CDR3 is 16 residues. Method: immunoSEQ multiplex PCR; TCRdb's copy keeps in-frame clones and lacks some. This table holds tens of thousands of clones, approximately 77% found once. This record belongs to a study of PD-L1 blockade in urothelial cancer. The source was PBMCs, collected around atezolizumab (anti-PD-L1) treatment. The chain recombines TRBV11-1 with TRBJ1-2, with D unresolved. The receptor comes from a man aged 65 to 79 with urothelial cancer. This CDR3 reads CASSLEGRRANYGYTF. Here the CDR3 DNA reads TGTGCCAGCAGCTTAGAAGGGAGGAGAGCTAACTATGGCTACACCTTC.